This T cell receptor (beta chain) was observed in a study of blood T cells in healthy people across ages. As concerns this clonotype: A much larger clone lies a single base off, so this may be a read error.

Through a sample-barcoded 5' primer and a J-beta primer mix, a second PCR was run for roughly 6 to 12 cycles. TCRdb reanalysed the 5' RACE reads using MiXCR and keeps one entry per CDR3 protein. The data show approximately 960,000 distinct CDR3 sequences, just under 30% seen once. These data were likewise used in another study, on T cells of mothers and their children. From that study: Across the analysis, no persistent microchimeric T cell clones were detected.

Material for sequencing was blood. The source of this sequence is a woman aged 35 to 49 in good health.

The CDR3 DNA reads as TGCGCCAGCGGCTTGGGACTAGCGGGGGGGCATGAGCAGTTCTTC. Its protein product is CASGLGLAGGHEQFF. The gene calls are TRBV5-1 and TRBJ2-1; 16 bases fit TRBD2. The CDR3 consists of 15 residues. The germline CDR1 and CDR2 sequences are SGHRS and YFSETQ.